These 21 T cell receptor beta chains originate from one sample sequenced in a study of blood T cell repertoires in COVID-19. TCRdb's copy holds only in-frame clones and misses some; the assay was immunoSEQ multiplex PCR. The sample holds about 350,000 clones; roughly 87% are singletons and the top ten take roughly 3.9%. The sequencing input was peripheral blood. The source is a woman aged 55-70 years with COVID-19, enrolled during active disease.

The sample holds one count of this clone. The chain has TRBV5-4 and TRBJ1-2; a possible D gene is TRBD1 (6 bases). The V end lost 1 base, the J end lost 8 bases, and 15 bases lay between the germline ends. Germline V gene data show CDR1 as SGHNT and CDR2 as YYREEE (reference sequence). CDR3 length: 14 amino acids. This CDR3 is CASSLSRGSLGYTF. The DNA of the CDR3 is TGTGCCAGCAGCTTGTCGAGGGGGAGCTTAGGCTACACCTTC.

The genes are TRBV4-1 and TRBJ2-1; 7 positions match TRBD2. The CDR3 totals 11 residues. Unmatched junction bases numbered 2, after V lost 5 bases and J lost 10 bases. Germline CDR1 is MGHRA and CDR2 is YSYEKL. The CDR3 loop reads CASSAGGEQFF. The DNA for the CDR3 is TGCGCCAGCAGCGCCGGGGGGGAGCAGTTCTTC.

The V gene is TRBV28, the J gene TRBJ2-7; 9 positions agree with TRBD2. The CDR3 consists of 15 residues. V was pared by 4 bases and J by 2 bases, with 6 bases of the junction left unmatched. The germline CDR1 and CDR2 sequences are MDHEN and SYDVKM. CDR3 sequence: CASSSRTSVPYEQYF. For the CDR3, the DNA is TGTGCCAGCAGTTCCCGGACTAGCGTGCCCTACGAGCAGTACTTC.

To note about this clone: The sample has other DNA sequences that encode this CDR3 too. V and J are TRBV18 and TRBJ1-1, with a possible D match to TRBD1 (5 bases). The CDR3 totals 12 residues. The germline V and J ends were trimmed by 3 bases and 8 bases, with 10 bases remaining between them. CDR1 is KGHSH and CDR2 is LQKENI in the germline V gene. CDR3 residues: CASSPGGGEAFF. DNA of the CDR3: TGTGCCAGCTCACCGGGGGGAGGAGAAGCTTTCTTT.

This chain connects TRBV28 to TRBJ2-1; the D gene is possibly TRBD1 (6 bases). Germline CDR1 and CDR2: MDHEN and SYDVKM. The V gene lost 2 bases and the J gene lost 6 bases, with 14 bases spanning the gap. The CDR3 is 15 residues long. CDR3 nucleotides: TGTGCCAGCAGTTTACTCTCAGGGGCCCTCAATGAGCAGTTCTTC. It codes for CASSLLSGALNEQFF.

The CDR3 bases are TGTGCCACCAGCAGAGATCACGACAGGCGGACGCAGTATTTT. Protein: CATSRDHDRRTQYF. The chain has TRBV15 and TRBJ2-3; a possible D gene is TRBD1 (6 bases). Germline values: CDR1 LNHNV, CDR2 YYDKDF (reference sequence). The CDR3 covers 14 residues. Trimming took off 0 bases at V and 9 bases at J, with 13 bases between the two ends. Variable domain in full (rest from reference TRBV15 and TRBJ2-3): DAMVIQNPRYQVTQFGKPVTLSCSQTLNHNVMYWYQQKSSQAPKLLFHYYDKDFNNEADTPDNFQSRRPNTSFCFLDIRSPGLGDTAMYLCATSRDHDRRTQYFGPGTRLTVL.

The gene calls are TRBV28 and TRBJ1-1; D gene ambiguous. The V gene lost 9 bases and the J gene lost 5 bases, with 22 bases spanning the gap. Germline CDR1 MDHEN, CDR2 SYDVKM. The CDR3 totals 15 residues. The chain's CDR3 is CASNTPLPGGTEAFF. As DNA, the CDR3 is TGTGCCAGTAATACCCCACTGCCCGGCGGGACTGAAGCTTTCTTT.

V usage is TRBV6-1 and J usage is TRBJ2-5; D gene unclear. V was clipped by 0 bases and J by 1 base, with 15 bases between them. Per the germline V gene, CDR1 is MNHNS and CDR2 is SASEGT. CDR3 length: 17 residues. CDR3 sequence reads: CASSEAGLENRQETQYF. CDR3 DNA: TGTGCCAGCAGTGAAGCCGGCCTAGAAAATCGCCAAGAGACCCAGTACTTC.

CDR3 bases: TGTGCCAGCACGAGTTCCGACAGGCTTAACAATGAGCAGTTCTTC. It translates to CASTSSDRLNNEQFF. The chain employs TRBV3-1 (or the pseudogene TRBV3-2) and TRBJ2-1, with D possibly matching TRBD1 (6 bases). Germline V gives CDR1 LGHDT, CDR2 YNNKEL (reference sequence). V lost 7 bases, J lost 5 bases, and 18 bases lay in between. The CDR3 has 15 amino acids.

This chain connects TRBV12-3 or TRBV12-4 to TRBJ1-1; possible D gene TRBD1, 5 bases. Trimming took off 6 bases at V and 1 base at J, with 9 bases between the two ends. The CDR3 contains 13 residues. The CDR3: CASRLQANTEAFF. The CDR3, as DNA: TGTGCCAGCAGGTTACAGGCGAACACTGAAGCTTTCTTT.

The CDR3 coding sequence is TGTGCCAGTAGTGCCCAGGGAGCGGGGGCCATAGAGCAGTTCTTC. Residues: CASSAQGAGAIEQFF. The rearrangement links TRBV19 to TRBJ2-1; 8 bases map to TRBD2. Germline V CDR1 and CDR2: LNHDA, SQIVND (reference sequence). V dropped 5 bases and J dropped 10; count of bases not matched to a gene: 13. The CDR3 has 15 residues.

The V gene is TRBV9, the J gene TRBJ1-2, with TRBD1 matching 9 bases. Germline V lookup: CDR1 SGDLS, CDR2 YYNGEE. The CDR3 totals 17 residues. Trimming cost V 4 bases and J 2 bases; bases outside gene matches: 12. The chain's CDR3 is CASSPTGGPQINYGYTF. DNA for the CDR3: TGTGCCAGCAGCCCTACAGGGGGCCCCCAAATAAACTATGGCTACACCTTC.

This clone has only one observation. The V call is TRBV9, the J call TRBJ2-1; 12 bases match TRBD2. The V gene end was trimmed by 2 bases and the J gene end by 13 bases; junction bases not matched to a gene: 7. The CDR3 is 14 residues long. CDR1 is SGDLS and CDR2 is YYNGEE in the germline V gene. The CDR3 DNA follows: TGTGCCAGCAGCGTGACTAGCGGGGGTCATCGTCAGTTCTTC. Encoded protein: CASSVTSGGHRQFF.

The V gene is TRBV7-3, the J gene TRBJ2-1; 14 bases line up with TRBD2. The CDR3 spans 16 residues. J gave up 6 bases and V 5 bases, and 6 bases lay outside the gene matches. CDR1 SGHTA and CDR2 FQGTGA come from the germline V gene. Here the CDR3 DNA reads TGTGCCAGCAGCCCGACTAGCGGGGGGGCGTTCAATGAGCAGTTCTTC. Protein sequence: CASSPTSGGAFNEQFF.

The chain carries TRBV2 and TRBJ1-6; D uncertain. The CDR3 spans 12 residues. CDR1 and CDR2 (germline): SNHLY, FYNNEI. V was trimmed by 6 bases and J by 9 bases, leaving 9 bases between them. The CDR3 region is CASSGSSSPLHF. In DNA, the CDR3 is TGTGCCAGCAGCGGATCTAGTTCACCCCTCCACTTT.

As to this clone: A read error may produce the germline difference seen at one junction end. V gene TRBV2 combines with J gene TRBJ2-7; 12 nucleotides line up with TRBD2. The CDR3 extends over 13 amino acids. Per the germline V gene, CDR1 is SNHLY and CDR2 is FYNNEI. The CDR3, as DNA: TGTGCCAGCGGTGAACTAGCGGGGGGTGAGCAGTACTTC. Translating gives CASGELAGGEQYF. The full variable domain, rest sourced from reference TRBV2 and TRBJ2-7, is EPEVTQTPSHQVTQMGQEVILRCVPISNHLYFYWYRQILGQKVEFLVSFYNNEISEKSEIFDDQFSVERPDGSNFTLKIRSTKLEDSAMYFCASGELAGGEQYFGPGTRLTVT.

CDR3 nucleotide sequence: TGTGCCAGCAGCCCGGGACAGTCCACAGATACGCAGTATTTT. Its protein is CASSPGQSTDTQYF. The rearrangement uses TRBV9 and TRBJ2-3; 7 bases line up with TRBD1. V trimming: 4 bases; J trimming: 2 bases; junction bases outside the gene matches: 4. The CDR3 has 14 amino acids. CDR1 is SGDLS, CDR2 YYNGEE, per germline.

This sequence joins TRBV7-8 and TRBJ1-1, with D maybe TRBD1 (5 bases). Deletions cut 1 base from V and 1 base from J, with 7 bases between. The length of the CDR3 is 14 residues. Germline assignment: CDR1 SGHVS and CDR2 FQNEAQ. Here the CDR3 reads CASSLGGGNTEAFF. CDR3 sequence (DNA): TGTGCCAGCAGCTTAGGCGGGGGGAACACTGAAGCTTTCTTT.

This chain joins TRBV11-1 and TRBJ2-2; 11 bases line up with TRBD2. This CDR3 is built from 15 residues. Germline trimming cut 5 bases from V and 1 base from J; bases unmatched to any gene: 0. CDR1 is SGHAT, CDR2 FQDESV, per germline (reference sequence). Here the CDR3 reads CASSGLAGNTGELFF. In DNA, the CDR3 is TGTGCCAGCAGCGGACTAGCGGGGAACACCGGGGAGCTGTTTTTT.

The chain combines TRBV9 with TRBJ2-1, with no clear D. Germline CDR1 is SGDLS and CDR2 is YYNGEE. V lost 0 bases, J lost 5 bases, and 12 bases lay in between. The CDR3 length is 15 residues. The CDR3: CASSVVGQVNNEQFF. DNA for the CDR3: TGTGCCAGCAGCGTAGTCGGTCAGGTTAACAATGAGCAGTTCTTC.

This chain joins TRBV5-5 and TRBJ1-2; no clear D gene. The CDR3 is 14 amino acids. Germline V gives CDR1 SGHKS, CDR2 YYEKEE (reference sequence). Trimming stripped 0 bases from V and 2 bases from J, with 8 bases between. In nucleotides, the CDR3 is TGTGCCAGCAGCTTGGACAACCTGAACTATGGCTACACCTTC. It encodes CASSLDNLNYGYTF. The full variable domain, rest sourced from reference TRBV5-5 and TRBJ1-2, is DAGVTQSPTHLIKTRGQQVTLRCSPISGHKSVSWYQQVLGQGPQFIFQYYEKEERGRGNFPDRFSARQFPNYSSELNVNALLLGDSALYLCASSLDNLNYGYTFGSGTRLTVV.